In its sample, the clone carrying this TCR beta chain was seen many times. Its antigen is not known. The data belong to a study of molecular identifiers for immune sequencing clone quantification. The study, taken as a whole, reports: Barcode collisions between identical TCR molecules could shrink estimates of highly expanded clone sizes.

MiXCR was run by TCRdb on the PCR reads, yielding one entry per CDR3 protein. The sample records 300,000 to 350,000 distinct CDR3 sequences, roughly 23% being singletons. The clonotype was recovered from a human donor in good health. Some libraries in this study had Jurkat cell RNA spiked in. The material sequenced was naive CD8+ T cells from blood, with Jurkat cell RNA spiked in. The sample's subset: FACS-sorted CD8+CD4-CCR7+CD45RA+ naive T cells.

DNA of the CDR3: TGTGCCAGCAGTTTTCCTAGCGGATACTCAGTGGATACGCAGTATTTT. Translation: CASSFPSGYSVDTQYF. The genes are TRBV2 and TRBJ2-3, with 7 bases that match TRBD2. The V and J ends lost 5 bases and 6 bases, in that order; junction bases with no gene match: 14. Per the germline V gene, CDR1 is SNHLY and CDR2 is FYNNEI. The CDR3 spans 16 residues.